Listed below are T cell receptor beta chains from one sample, sequenced in a study of long-term antiretroviral therapy in people with HIV. TCRdb keeps only in-frame clones here, not all; method: immunoSEQ multiplex PCR. Of more than 20,000 clones listed, around 80% were seen once; the top ten hold roughly 5%. The sequences come from unsorted PBMCs, collected 3 years after starting antiretroviral therapy. The source of these receptors is a man between 18 and 35 years old with HIV. CDR3s include the opening cysteine and the closing phenylalanine or tryptophan. A D gene is named only where the DNA matches it firmly. Expanded clones are given a class, and other clones once, few, many or no size at all.

d_gene,abundance,v_gene,j_gene,CDR3nt,CDR3aa
-,-,TRBV14,TRBJ2-3,TGTGCCAGCAGCCAAGTATTCAATCTTCCCGCAGATACGCAGTATTTT,CASSQVFNLPADTQYF
TRBD1,-,TRBV29-1,TRBJ1-4,TGCAGCGTTGGAGGGGGCAGTGACGAAAAACTGTTTTTT,CSVGGGSDEKLFF
TRBD2,-,TRBV29-1,TRBJ2-3,TGCAGCGTTGAGGGAAGGTCGGGATCTGGCGGGGGGGATCTGTATACGCAGTATTTT,CSVEGRSGSGGGDLYTQYF
-,once,TRBV7-3,TRBJ2-1,TGTGCCAGCAGCTTAATCGGGGGCAGCTACAATGAGCAGTTCTTC,CASSLIGGSYNEQFF
-,-,TRBV13,TRBJ1-2,TGTGCCAGCAGCGGGCAGGGGATAAACTATGGCTACACCTTC,CASSGQGINYGYTF
-,-,TRBV5-6,TRBJ1-2,TGTGCCAGCAGCCCTGGGGGCGCGGGTGGCTACACCTTC,CASSPGGAGGYTF
TRBD1,-,TRBV6-5,TRBJ1-2,TGTGCCAGCAGTTTGACAGGGGGCGGGAACTATGGCTACACCTTC,CASSLTGGGNYGYTF
-,-,TRBV6-5,TRBJ2-1,TGTGCCAGCAGTTACTCCGGACCTAACAATGAGCAGTTCTTC,CASSYSGPNNEQFF
TRBD2,-,TRBV28,TRBJ2-5,TGTGCCAGCAGGGGGACTAGCGGGGGGCAAGAGACCCAGTACTTC,CASRGTSGGQETQYF
TRBD1,-,TRBV19,TRBJ1-2,TGTGCCAGTAGTGGGGACAGGGGCTACTATGGCTACACCTTC,CASSGDRGYYGYTF
-,-,TRBV19,TRBJ1-2,TGTGCCAGCTCCTACCATGGCTACACCTTC,CASSYHGYTF
-,-,TRBV27,TRBJ1-6,TGTGCCAGCAGTTTACGAGGGAGGCTTGATAATTCACCCCTCCACTTT,CASSLRGRLDNSPLHF
TRBD1,-,TRBV19,TRBJ1-6,TGTGCCAGTAGTGCGACAGGGGAGGGTTCACCCCTCCACTTT,CASSATGEGSPLHF
-,few,TRBV7-2,TRBJ2-3,TGTGCCAGCAGCTTTGGACCCACAGATACGCAGTATTTT,CASSFGPTDTQYF
-,-,TRBV15,TRBJ2-1,TGTGCCACCAGCAGAGATTCTTACAATGAGCAGTTCTTC,CATSRDSYNEQFF
-,-,TRBV4-1,TRBJ2-7,TGCGCCAGCAGCCAAGTAGGGGTGGACGAGCAGTACTTC,CASSQVGVDEQYF
-,-,TRBV30,TRBJ2-6,TGTGCCTTGGGTGGGGCCAACGTCCTGACTTTC,CALGGANVLTF
-,few,TRBV5-4,TRBJ1-4,TGTGCCAGCAGCGCTAGGGGTGAAAAACTGTTTTTT,CASSARGEKLFF
-,-,TRBV2,TRBJ2-5,TGTGCCAGCAGTGAAGAAGAGACCCAGTACTTC,CASSEEETQYF
-,-,TRBV6-1,TRBJ2-5,TGTGCCAGCCAGGGGCAGGTACAAGAGACCCAGTACTTC,CASQGQVQETQYF
-,-,TRBV6-6,TRBJ1-5,TGTGCCAGCAGTTATGGTCCAGATCAGCCCCAGCATTTT,CASSYGPDQPQHF
-,once,TRBV11-2,TRBJ1-1,TGTGCCAGCAGCTTAAGCTGGGCCGAGGACACTGAAGCTTTCTTT,CASSLSWAEDTEAFF
-,-,TRBV7-3,TRBJ2-2,TGTGCCATCCTACCAATCGCGAACACCGGGGAGCTGTTTTTT,CAILPIANTGELFF
-,-,TRBV28,TRBJ1-3,TGTGCCAGCAGTTTATTACCTCCTCAGACAGGATTCTCTGGAAACACCATATATTTT,CASSLLPPQTGFSGNTIYF
TRBD2,-,TRBV28,TRBJ2-7,TGTGCCAGCAGTTTATCAGCGGGGGACATCTACGAGCAGTACTTC,CASSLSAGDIYEQYF
-,-,TRBV6-6,TRBJ1-1,TGTGCCAGTTGTTTGGGGCCATCAACTGAAGCTTTCTTT,CASCLGPSTEAFF
-,once,TRBV5-1,TRBJ2-3,TGCGCCAGCAGCCCTGCCGGCAGAACCACAGATACGCAGTATTTT,CASSPAGRTTDTQYF
-,-,TRBV5-1,TRBJ2-1,TGCGCCAGCAGCTCGACTCCTACCGATGAGCAGTTCTTC,CASSSTPTDEQFF
-,-,TRBV6-1,TRBJ1-6,TGTGCCAGCAGCCGCGGGGAGCAGGGGAGTTCACCCCTCCACTTT,CASSRGEQGSSPLHF
-,-,TRBV15,TRBJ2-5,TGTGCCACCAGCAGCTTCAAGGGCCCACTCCAAGAGACCCAGTACTTC,CATSSFKGPLQETQYF
TRBD2,-,TRBV11-2,TRBJ2-1,TGTGCCAGCAGCGGAACTAGCGGGGGGGCAAATGAGCAGTTCTTC,CASSGTSGGANEQFF
TRBD1,few,TRBV6-4,TRBJ2-6,TGTGCCAGCAGCGACAGGGCGGATGGGGCCAACGTCCTGACTTTC,CASSDRADGANVLTF